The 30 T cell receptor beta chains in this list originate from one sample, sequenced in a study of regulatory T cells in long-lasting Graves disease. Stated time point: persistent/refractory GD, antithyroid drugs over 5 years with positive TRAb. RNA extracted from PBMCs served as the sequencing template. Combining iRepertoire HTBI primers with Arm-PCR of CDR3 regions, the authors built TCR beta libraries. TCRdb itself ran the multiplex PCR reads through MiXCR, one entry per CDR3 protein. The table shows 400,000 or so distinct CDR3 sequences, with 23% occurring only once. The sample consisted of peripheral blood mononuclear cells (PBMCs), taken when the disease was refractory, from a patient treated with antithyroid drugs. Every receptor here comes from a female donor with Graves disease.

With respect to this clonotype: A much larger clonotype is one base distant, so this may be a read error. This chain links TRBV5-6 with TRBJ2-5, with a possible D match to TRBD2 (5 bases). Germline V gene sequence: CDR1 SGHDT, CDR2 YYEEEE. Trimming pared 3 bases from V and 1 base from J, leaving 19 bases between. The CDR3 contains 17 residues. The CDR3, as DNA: TGTGCCAGCAGCTCCTTCGGACTGTGGGCTACCCAAGAGACCCAGTACTTC. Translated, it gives CASSSFGLWATQETQYF.

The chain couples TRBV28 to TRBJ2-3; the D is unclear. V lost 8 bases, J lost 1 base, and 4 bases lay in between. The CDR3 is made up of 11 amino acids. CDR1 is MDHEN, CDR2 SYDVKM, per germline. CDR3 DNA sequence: TGTGCCAGCCACGGCACAGATACGCAGTATTTT. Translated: CASHGTDTQYF.

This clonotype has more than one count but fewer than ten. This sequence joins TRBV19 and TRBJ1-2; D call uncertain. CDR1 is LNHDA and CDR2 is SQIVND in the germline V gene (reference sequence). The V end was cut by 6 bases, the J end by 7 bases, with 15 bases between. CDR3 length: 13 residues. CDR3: CASSPRHSFGYTF. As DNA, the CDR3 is TGTGCCAGTAGCCCACGGCACTCGTTTGGCTACACCTTC.

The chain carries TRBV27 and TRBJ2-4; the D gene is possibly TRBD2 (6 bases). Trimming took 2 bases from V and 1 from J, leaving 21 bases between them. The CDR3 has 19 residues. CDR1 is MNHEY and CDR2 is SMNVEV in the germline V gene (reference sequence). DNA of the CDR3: TGTGCCAGCAGTTTAAAGGGTAGCGGAGCCTCTATCGCCAAAAACATTCAGTACTTC. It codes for CASSLKGSGASIAKNIQYF.

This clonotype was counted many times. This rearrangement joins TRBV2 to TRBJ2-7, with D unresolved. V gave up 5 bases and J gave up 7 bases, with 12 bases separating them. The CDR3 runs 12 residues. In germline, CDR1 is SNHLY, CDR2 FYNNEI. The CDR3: CASSHDRREQYF. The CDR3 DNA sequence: TGTGCCAGCAGTCACGATCGCAGGGAGCAGTACTTC.

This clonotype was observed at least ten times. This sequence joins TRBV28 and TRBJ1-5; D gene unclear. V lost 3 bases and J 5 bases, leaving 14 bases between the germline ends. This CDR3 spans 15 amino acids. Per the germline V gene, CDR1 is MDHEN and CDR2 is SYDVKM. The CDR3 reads CASSFYGSRYQPQHF. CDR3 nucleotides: TGTGCCAGCAGTTTCTATGGGTCACGGTATCAGCCCCAGCATTTT. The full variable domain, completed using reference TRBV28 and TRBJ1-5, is DVKVTQSSRYLVKRTGEKVFLECVQDMDHENMFWYRQDPGLGLRLIYFSYDVKMKEKGDIPEGYSVSREKKERFSLILESASTNQTSMYLCASSFYGSRYQPQHFGDGTRLSIL.

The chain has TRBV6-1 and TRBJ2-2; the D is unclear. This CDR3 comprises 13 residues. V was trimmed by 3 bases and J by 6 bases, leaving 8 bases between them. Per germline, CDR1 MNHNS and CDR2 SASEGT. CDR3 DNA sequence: TGTGCCAGCAGTGATCAACGCGCCGGGGAGCTGTTTTTT. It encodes CASSDQRAGELFF.

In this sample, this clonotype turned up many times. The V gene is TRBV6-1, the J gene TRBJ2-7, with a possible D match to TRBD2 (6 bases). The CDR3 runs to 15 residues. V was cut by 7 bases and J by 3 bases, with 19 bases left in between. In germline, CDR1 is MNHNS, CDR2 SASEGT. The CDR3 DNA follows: TGTGCCAGCAATGGCGGGGCCGGAACCTACTACGAGCAGTACTTC. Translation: CASNGGAGTYYEQYF.

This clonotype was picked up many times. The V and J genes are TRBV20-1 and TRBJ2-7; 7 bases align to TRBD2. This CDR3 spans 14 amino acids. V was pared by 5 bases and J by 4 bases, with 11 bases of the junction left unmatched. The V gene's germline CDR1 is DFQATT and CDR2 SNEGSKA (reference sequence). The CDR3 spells CSAFNTGGEYEQYF. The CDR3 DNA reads TGCAGTGCTTTTAATACGGGAGGAGAATACGAGCAGTACTTC.

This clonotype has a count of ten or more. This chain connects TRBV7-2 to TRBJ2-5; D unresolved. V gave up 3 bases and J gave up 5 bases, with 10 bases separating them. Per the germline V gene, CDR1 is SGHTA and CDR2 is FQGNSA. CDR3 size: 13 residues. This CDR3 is CASSFMGYETQYF. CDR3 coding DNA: TGTGCCAGCAGCTTCATGGGATATGAGACCCAGTACTTC.

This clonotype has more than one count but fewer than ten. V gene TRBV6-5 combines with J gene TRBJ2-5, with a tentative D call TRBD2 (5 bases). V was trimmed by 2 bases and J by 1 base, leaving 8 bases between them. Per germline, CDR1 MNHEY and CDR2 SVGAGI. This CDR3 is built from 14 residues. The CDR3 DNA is TGTGCCAGCAGTTACGAGCGGATCCAAGAGACCCAGTACTTC. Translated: CASSYERIQETQYF.

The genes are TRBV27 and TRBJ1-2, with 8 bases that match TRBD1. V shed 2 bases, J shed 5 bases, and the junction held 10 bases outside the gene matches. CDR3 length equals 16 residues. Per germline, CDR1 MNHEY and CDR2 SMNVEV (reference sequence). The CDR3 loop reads CASSLQGASIVYGYTF. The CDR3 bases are TGTGCCAGCAGTTTACAGGGGGCCTCTATAGTGTATGGCTACACCTTC.

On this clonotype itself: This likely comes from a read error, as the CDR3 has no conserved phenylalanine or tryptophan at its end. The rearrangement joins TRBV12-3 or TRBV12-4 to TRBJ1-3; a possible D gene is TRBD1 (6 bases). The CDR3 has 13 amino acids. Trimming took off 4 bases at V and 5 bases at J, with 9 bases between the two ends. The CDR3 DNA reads TGTGCCAGCAGTTCAGGGGAGAGAAACACCATATATCTT. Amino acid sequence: CASSSGERNTIYL.

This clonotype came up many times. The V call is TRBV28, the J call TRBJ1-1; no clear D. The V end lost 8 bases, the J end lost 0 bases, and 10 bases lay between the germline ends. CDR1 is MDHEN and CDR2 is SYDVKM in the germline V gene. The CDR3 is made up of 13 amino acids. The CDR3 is CASRGFMNTEAFF. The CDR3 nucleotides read TGTGCCAGCCGTGGTTTCATGAACACTGAAGCTTTCTTT.

CDR3: CASSYTGTSQETQYF. CDR3 bases: TGTGCCAGTAGTTACACCGGGACGTCTCAAGAGACCCAGTACTTC. The V call is TRBV19, the J call TRBJ2-5; D may be TRBD1 or TRBD2 (5 bases each). This CDR3 is built from 15 residues. V lost 5 bases and J lost 2, with 15 bases in between. CDR1 and CDR2 (germline): LNHDA, SQIVND (reference sequence).

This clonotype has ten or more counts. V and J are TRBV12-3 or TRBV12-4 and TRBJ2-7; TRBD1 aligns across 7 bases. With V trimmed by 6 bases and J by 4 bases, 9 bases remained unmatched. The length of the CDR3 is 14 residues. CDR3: CASRAGTVGYEQYF. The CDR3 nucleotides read TGTGCCAGCAGGGCCGGGACAGTAGGTTACGAGCAGTACTTC.

CDR3 nucleotide sequence: TGTGCCAGCCACCTCCCGGGACTAGCGGGAGACTTCTCCGAGCAGTACTTC. It translates to CASHLPGLAGDFSEQYF. The chain recombines TRBV7-2 with TRBJ2-7, with 14 bases that match TRBD2. Trimming took 8 bases from V and 6 from J; bases not matched to a gene: 15. In germline, CDR1 is SGHTA, CDR2 FQGNSA. CDR3 length equals 17 residues.

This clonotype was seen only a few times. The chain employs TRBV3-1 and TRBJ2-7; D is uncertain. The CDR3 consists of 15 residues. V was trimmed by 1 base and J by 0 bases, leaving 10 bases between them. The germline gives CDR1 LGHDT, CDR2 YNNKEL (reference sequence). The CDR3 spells CASSQGNSVSYEQYF. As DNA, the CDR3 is TGTGCCAGCAGCCAAGGAAACAGCGTCTCCTACGAGCAGTACTTC.

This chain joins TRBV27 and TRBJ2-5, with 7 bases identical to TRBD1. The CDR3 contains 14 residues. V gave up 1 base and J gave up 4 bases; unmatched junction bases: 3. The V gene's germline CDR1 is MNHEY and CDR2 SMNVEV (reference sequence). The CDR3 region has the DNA TGTGCCAGCAGTTTATTAGGGGGCAGAGAGACCCAGTACTTC. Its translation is CASSLLGGRETQYF.

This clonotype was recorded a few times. The CDR3 loop reads CASSIAPTGPVYEQYF. DNA of the CDR3: TGTGCCAGTAGTATAGCCCCGACGGGCCCCGTCTACGAGCAGTACTTC. This chain connects TRBV19 to TRBJ2-7; no clear D. Germline loops: CDR1 LNHDA, CDR2 SQIVND (reference sequence). V was pared by 1 base and J by 3 bases, with 16 bases between. This CDR3 has 16 residues.

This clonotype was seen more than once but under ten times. This CDR3 is CAWSLAWNHQPQHF. The CDR3 DNA reads as TGTGCCTGGTCCTTGGCTTGGAACCATCAGCCCCAGCATTTT. This sequence joins TRBV30 and TRBJ1-5; D not resolved. Germline lookup yields CDR1 GTSNPN and CDR2 SVGIG (reference sequence). This CDR3 comprises 14 residues. Trimming cost V 5 bases and J 5 bases, with 16 bases left between them.

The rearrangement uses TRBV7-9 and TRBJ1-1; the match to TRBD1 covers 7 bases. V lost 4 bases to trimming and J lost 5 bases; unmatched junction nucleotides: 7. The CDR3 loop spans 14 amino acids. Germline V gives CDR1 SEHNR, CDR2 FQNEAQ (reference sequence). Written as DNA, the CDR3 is TGTGCCAGCAGCTCCACTACAGGGGTTACTGAAGCTTTCTTT. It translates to CASSSTTGVTEAFF.

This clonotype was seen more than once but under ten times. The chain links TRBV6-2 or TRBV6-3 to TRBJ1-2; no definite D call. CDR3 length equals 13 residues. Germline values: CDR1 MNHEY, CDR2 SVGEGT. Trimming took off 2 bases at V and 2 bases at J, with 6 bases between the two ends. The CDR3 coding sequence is TGTGCCAGCAGTTACGATCTGAACTATGGCTACACCTTC. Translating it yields CASSYDLNYGYTF.

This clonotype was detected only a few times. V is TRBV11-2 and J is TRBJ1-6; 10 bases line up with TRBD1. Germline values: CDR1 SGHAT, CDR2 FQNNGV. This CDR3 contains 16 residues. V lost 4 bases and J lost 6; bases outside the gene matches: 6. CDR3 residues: CASSSPRDRGNSPLHF. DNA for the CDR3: TGTGCCAGCAGCTCCCCCCGGGACAGGGGTAATTCACCCCTCCACTTT.

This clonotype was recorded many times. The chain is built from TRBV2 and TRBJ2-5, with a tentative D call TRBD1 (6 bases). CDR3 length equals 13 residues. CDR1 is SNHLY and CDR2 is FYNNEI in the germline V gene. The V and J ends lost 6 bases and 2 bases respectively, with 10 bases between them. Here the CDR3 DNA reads TGTGCCAGCAGATGGGGACAACAAGAGACCCAGTACTTC. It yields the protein CASRWGQQETQYF.

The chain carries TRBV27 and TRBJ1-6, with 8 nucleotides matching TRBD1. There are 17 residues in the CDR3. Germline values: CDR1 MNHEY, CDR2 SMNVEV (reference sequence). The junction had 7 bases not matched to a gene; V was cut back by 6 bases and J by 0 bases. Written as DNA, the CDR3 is TGTGCCAGCAGACCGGGACAGGAGAGCTCCTATAATTCACCCCTCCACTTT. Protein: CASRPGQESSYNSPLHF.

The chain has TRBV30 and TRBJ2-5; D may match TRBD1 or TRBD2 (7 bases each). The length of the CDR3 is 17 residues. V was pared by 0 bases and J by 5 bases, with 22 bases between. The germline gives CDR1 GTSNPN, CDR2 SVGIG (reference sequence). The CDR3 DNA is TGTGCCTGGAGTGTACAAGGACGCAGGGGGGGGGGGGAGACCCAGTACTTC. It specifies CAWSVQGRRGGGETQYF.

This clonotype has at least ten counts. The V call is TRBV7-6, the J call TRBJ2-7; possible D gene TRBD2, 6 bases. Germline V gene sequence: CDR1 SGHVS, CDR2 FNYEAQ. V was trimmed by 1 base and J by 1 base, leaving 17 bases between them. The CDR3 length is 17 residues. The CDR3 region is CASSLGLGGMSSYEQYF. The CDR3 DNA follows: TGTGCCAGCAGCTTAGGGCTTGGAGGGATGTCATCCTACGAGCAGTACTTC.

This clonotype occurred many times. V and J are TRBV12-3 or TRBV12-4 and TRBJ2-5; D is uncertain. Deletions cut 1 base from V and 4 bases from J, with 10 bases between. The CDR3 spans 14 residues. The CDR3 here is CASSLDFPGETQYF. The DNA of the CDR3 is TGTGCCAGCAGTTTAGATTTCCCCGGAGAGACCCAGTACTTC.

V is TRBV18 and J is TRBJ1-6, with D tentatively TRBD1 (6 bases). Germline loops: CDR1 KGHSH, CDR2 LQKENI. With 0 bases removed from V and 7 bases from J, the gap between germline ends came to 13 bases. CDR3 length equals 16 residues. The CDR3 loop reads CASSPPAQGGNSPLHF. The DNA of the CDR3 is TGTGCCAGCTCACCACCGGCCCAAGGGGGAAATTCACCCCTCCACTTT.